This T cell receptor (beta chain) was recorded in a study of blood T cell repertoires in COVID-19 (TCRdb year 2020). In the study overall: Samples from collaborators originated in the United States, Italy and Spain and spanned both the acute and convalescent phases of COVID-19. The prospective study material was composed of cDNA or gDNA derived from T cells, B-cell-depleted T cells, or PBMCs. The dataset comprised deeply sampled blood TCRbeta repertoires from subjects exposed to, actively infected with, or recovered from COVID-19. The repertoires were made available in a free public database intended to serve as a resource for research on the immune response to SARS-CoV-2. The samples were drawn from two sources: the first 160 participants of the ongoing ImmuneRACE study, and 1,200 or so subjects contributed by 6 global collaborators. The sample metadata nearly always contained a de-identified subject ID, COVID-19 status, age in years and sex. Where HLA class I and class II types were available, the types were taken from metadata supplied by the sample provider, not from assay-based typing.

Enrolling through a virtual design, the prospective study's participants ranged in age from about 18 to 89 years and lived across roughly 24 United States geographic areas. Cohort assignment in the prospective study relied on participant-reported clinical history from a screening survey and a study questionnaire. Recovered participants in ImmuneRACE Cohort 3 were defined as having two consecutive negative NP/OP PCR tests, clearance from a healthcare professional, or resolution of symptoms. Mobile phlebotomists in the prospective study collected whole blood, serum and a nasopharyngeal or oropharyngeal swab from every participant. Prospective study participants could optionally give additional blood draws and questionnaires over a roughly 2-month period. Blood samples from the prospective study were shipped frozen or at room temperature prior to DNA extraction. On the study overall, not on this receptor specifically: The amount of clinical and demographic metadata varied by source and participant and was provided uncurated.

This clone appeared a single time. What this receptor recognizes is not known. No base qualities exist here, and no much larger clone lies one base off it. The immunoSEQ Assay, a bias-controlled multiplex PCR, was used to amplify TCRbeta CDR3 regions from genomic DNA. The original pipeline was this. The number of nucleated cells in each sample was estimated by amplification of reference gene primers within the assay. Sequence reads were collapsed and filtered to measure the absolute abundance of every unique TCRbeta CDR3 rearrangement. For each sample, productive Simpson clonality was calculated as the square root of Simpson's diversity index across productive rearrangements. The immuneACCESS repertoire file appears here via TCRdb, limited to in-frame rearrangements. These files lack a portion of the clones; in checked studies, under half of the deficit traces to unresolved V genes, and the cause of the others is not known. Clonal size and the V and J genes are those of that table, whereas D and trimming came from the DNA. The sample records around 150,000 clones, 65% to 85% of which are singletons. Approximately 5.4% of the sample belongs to the ten largest clones.

The sample taken for sequencing was PBMCs or T cells enriched from blood (not recorded which). The receptor was isolated from a man aged 40-49 years who had recovered from COVID-19.

The bases read TGTGCTAGTGATCTAAACCCCAGGGGGGTCGATTGTCAGCCCCAGCATTTT. Translated, this gives CASDLNPRGVDCQPQHF. The rearrangement joined TRBV12-5 to TRBJ1-5; 7 middle bases align to TRBD1. Relative to germline, V is missing 7 bases and J is missing 6 bases, with 18 bases of the junction outside any gene match. From its cysteine to its phenylalanine, the CDR3 spans 17 amino acids. Just the 51-base CDR3 DNA is kept, in frame starting at base 1. From a lookup of the germline V gene, CDR1 and CDR2 are LGHNT and FRNRAP. Supplemented by the reference TRBV12-5 and TRBJ1-5 proteins around the CDR3, the complete variable domain is DARVTQTPRHKVTEMGQEVTMRCQPILGHNTVFWYRQTMMQGLELLAYFRNRAPLDDSGMPKDRFSAEMPDATLATLKIQPSEPRDSAVYFCASDLNPRGVDCQPQHFGDGTRLSIL.